This is a list of T cell receptor beta chains from one sample in a study of Graves' ophthalmopathy and Graves' hyperthyroidism. TCRdb ran MiXCR on the multiplex PCR reads and lists one entry per CDR3 protein. Of about 400,000 distinct CDR3 sequences in the sample, 15% to 20% were seen once. Material: peripheral blood. All receptors derive from a woman between 18 and 29 years old with Graves' ophthalmopathy. CDR3s include the opening cysteine and the closing phenylalanine or tryptophan. A D gene is named only where the DNA matches it firmly. Clone size, where shown, is once, few, many, or a class for clones that have expanded.

CASSLKGRSGSYEQYF	TRBV13	TRBD2	many
CASSLLGDTEAFF	TRBV27	-	many
CASSSPGHEQYF	TRBV6-5	-	-
CASSPYYYEQYF	TRBV12-3/TRBV12-4	-	-
CASSTQGGGTEAFF	TRBV19	-	many
CASSLGTGAGELFF	TRBV12-3/TRBV12-4	TRBD1	many
CASGGWSGAGELFF	TRBV27	TRBD2	many
CSVVSGQETQYF	TRBV29-1	-	-
CASSLGRDTEAFF	TRBV28	-	many
CASSLGGTGPNIQYF	TRBV7-2	TRBD1	many
CASSFGTSGSHEQYF	TRBV11-2	TRBD2	-
CASSLVVFYEQYF	TRBV7-9	-	many
CASRGPGGVTEAFF	TRBV5-1	TRBD1	many
CSAHDRALGIQYF	TRBV20-1	TRBD1	-
CASSLNPPVYEQYF	TRBV12-3/TRBV12-4	-	many
CSARGGGLQNTGELFF	TRBV20-1	TRBD2	many
CSVEVRDRTYEQYF	TRBV29-1	TRBD1	many
CASSYPIQPQHF	TRBV6-2/TRBV6-3	-	-
CASSYGQVPSYEQYF	TRBV5-6	TRBD1	many
CASSTSSYNSPLHF	TRBV19	-	many
CASSSLGTVLNTEAFF	TRBV12-3/TRBV12-4	-	-
CSAARQVLNTEAFF	TRBV20-1	-	many
CASSQGYGGMNTEAFF	TRBV14	-	many
CASNKPANYGYTF	TRBV6-1	-	-
CSVAGQGIYGYTF	TRBV29-1	TRBD1	many
CASSSSMRGGLMETQYF	TRBV7-2	TRBD2	many
CASSPIQGTYNSPLHF	TRBV7-8	-	many
CASSQDSYSYEQYF	TRBV12-3/TRBV12-4	-	-
CAWGRREQYF	TRBV30	-	many
CAWSGGGQQYGNTEAFF	TRBV30	-	many
CASSKGGPVTDTQYF	TRBV12-3/TRBV12-4	-	many
CAITLTGGDEQYF	TRBV10-3	-	many
CASQLGGNYGYTF	TRBV19	-	many
CASSAKKGSYEQYF	TRBV6-1	-	many
CATSRGGQGNTEAFF	TRBV15	-	many
CASSDSQGFPWTEAFF	TRBV12-3/TRBV12-4	-	-
CASSFIGGLSLSGGYTF	TRBV5-1	-	many